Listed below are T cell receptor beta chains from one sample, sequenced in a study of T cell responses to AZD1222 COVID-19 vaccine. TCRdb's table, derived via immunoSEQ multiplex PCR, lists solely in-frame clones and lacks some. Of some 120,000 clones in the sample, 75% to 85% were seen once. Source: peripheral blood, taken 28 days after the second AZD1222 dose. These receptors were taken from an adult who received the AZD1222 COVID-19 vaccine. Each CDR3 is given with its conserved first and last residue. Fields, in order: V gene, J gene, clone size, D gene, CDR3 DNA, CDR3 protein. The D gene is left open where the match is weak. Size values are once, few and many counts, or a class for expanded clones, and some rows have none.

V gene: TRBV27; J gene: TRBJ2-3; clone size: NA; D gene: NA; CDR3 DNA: TGTGCCAGCAGTTTCGGTTTGACTACGCAGTATTTT; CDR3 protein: CASSFGLTTQYF
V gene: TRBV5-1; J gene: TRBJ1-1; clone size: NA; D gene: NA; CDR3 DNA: TGCGCCAGCCGCACGACGTGGGGGACCATGAACACTGAAGCTTTCTTT; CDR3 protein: CASRTTWGTMNTEAFF
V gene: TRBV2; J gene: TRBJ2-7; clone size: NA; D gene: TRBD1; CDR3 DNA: TGTGCCAATATCCGGGACAGGGGCCTAGGGCAGTACTTC; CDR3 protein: CANIRDRGLGQYF
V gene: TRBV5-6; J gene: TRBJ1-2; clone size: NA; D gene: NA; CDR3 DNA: TGTGCCAGCAGCTTGGATCCGAGGGGCTACGGCTATGGCTACACCTTC; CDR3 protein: CASSLDPRGYGYGYTF
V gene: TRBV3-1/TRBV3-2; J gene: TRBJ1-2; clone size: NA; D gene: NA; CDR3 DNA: TGTGCCAGCAGCCAAGATACAGGGAAATACGGCTACACCTTC; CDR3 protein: CASSQDTGKYGYTF
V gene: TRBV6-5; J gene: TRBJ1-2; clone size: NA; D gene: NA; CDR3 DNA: TGTGCCAGCAGTTACAGCGACGCAGGACTCAACTATGGCTACACCTTC; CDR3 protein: CASSYSDAGLNYGYTF
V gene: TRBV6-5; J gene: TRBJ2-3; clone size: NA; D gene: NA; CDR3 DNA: TGTGCCAGCGAGGGTCAGCTGAAAGATACGCAGTATTTT; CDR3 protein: CASEGQLKDTQYF
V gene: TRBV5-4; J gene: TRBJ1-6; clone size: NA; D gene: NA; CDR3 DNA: TGTGCCAGCAGCTTGCCCGTGGGTAATTCACCCCTCCACTTT; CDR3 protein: CASSLPVGNSPLHF
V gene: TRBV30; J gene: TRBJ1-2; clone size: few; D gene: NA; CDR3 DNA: TGTGCCTGGAGTGCCGGACCGAGCTCTCCCTATGGCTACACCTTC; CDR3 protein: CAWSAGPSSPYGYTF
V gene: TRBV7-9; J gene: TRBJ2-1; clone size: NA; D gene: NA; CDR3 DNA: TGTGCCAGCAGCGCCCCGGGGCCCACCGTAAATGAGCAGTTCTTC; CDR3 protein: CASSAPGPTVNEQFF
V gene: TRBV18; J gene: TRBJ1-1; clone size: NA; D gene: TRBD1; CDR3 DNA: TGTGCCAGCTCACCAATCACAGGGGGCACTGAAGCTTTCTTT; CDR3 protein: CASSPITGGTEAFF
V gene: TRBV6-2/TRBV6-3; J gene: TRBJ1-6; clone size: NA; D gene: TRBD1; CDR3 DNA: TGTGCCAGCAGCCTACGGACAGGAGGGGATTCACCCCTCCACTTT; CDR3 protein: CASSLRTGGDSPLHF
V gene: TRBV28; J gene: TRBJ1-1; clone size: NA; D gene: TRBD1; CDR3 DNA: TGTGCCAGCGGCCCCAGGGGGCTGCATTCAGGAGCTTTCTTT; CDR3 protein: CASGPRGLHSGAFF
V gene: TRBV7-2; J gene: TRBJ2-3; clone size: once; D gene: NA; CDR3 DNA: TGTGCCAGCAGCCGGGACGGACAAACCACAGATACGCAGTATTTT; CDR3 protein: CASSRDGQTTDTQYF
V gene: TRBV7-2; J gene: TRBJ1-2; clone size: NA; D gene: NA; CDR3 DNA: TGTGCCAGCAGCTCAACTACGGTACCTTTAAACTATGGCTACACCTTC; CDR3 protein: CASSSTTVPLNYGYTF
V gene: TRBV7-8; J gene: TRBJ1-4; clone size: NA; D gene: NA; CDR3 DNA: TGTGCCAGCAGCTTACAGGGGTTCACTAATGAAAAACTGTTTTTT; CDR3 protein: CASSLQGFTNEKLFF
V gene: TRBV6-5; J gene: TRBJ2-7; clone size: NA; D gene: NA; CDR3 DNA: TGTGCCAGCAGTAAAAAATACGAGCAGTACTTC; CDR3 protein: CASSKKYEQYF
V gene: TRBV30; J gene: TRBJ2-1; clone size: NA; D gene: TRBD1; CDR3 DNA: TGTGCCTGGAGTCGACAGGGGGGTTCCTACAATGAGCAGTTCTTC; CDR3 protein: CAWSRQGGSYNEQFF
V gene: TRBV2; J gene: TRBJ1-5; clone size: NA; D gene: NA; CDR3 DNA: TGTGCCAGCAGCGGGCAGGGGAATCAGCCCCAGCATTTT; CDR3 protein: CASSGQGNQPQHF
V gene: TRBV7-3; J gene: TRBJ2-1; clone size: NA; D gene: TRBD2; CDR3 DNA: TGTGCCAGCAGCTTAAGAGCTAGCGGGGGCCGAAATGAGCAGTTCTTC; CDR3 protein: CASSLRASGGRNEQFF
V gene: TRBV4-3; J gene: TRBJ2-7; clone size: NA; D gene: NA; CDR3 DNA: TGCGCCAGCAGCCAATCCCGGGGGCTCCAGCAGTACTTC; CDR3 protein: CASSQSRGLQQYF
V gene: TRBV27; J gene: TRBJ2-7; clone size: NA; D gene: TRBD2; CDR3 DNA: TGTGCCAGCAGTTCCCCCCTAAATCGACTAGCGGGATACGAGCAGTACTTC; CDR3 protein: CASSSPLNRLAGYEQYF
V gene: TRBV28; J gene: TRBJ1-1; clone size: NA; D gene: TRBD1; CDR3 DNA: TGTGCCAGCAGTCCGGACAGGGTAAAGACTGAAGCTTTCTTT; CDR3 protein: CASSPDRVKTEAFF
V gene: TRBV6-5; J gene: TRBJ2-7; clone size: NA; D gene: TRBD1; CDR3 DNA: TGTGCCAGCAGTTACTCCTCGGCAGGGGGAAGCTACGAGCAGTACTTC; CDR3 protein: CASSYSSAGGSYEQYF
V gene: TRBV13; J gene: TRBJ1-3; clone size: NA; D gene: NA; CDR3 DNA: TGTGCCAGCAGCTTAGTTGGGTCCAAGGGGCCTGGAAACACCATATATTTT; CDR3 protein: CASSLVGSKGPGNTIYF
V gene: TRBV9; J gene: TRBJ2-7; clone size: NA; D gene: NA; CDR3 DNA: TGTGCCAGCAGCTCAAGAGGCTACGAGCAGTACTTC; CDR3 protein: CASSSRGYEQYF
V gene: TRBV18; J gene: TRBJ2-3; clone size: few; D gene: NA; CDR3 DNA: TGTGCCAGCTCACCACCAGGACTGGTTGACACGCAGTATTTT; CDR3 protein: CASSPPGLVDTQYF
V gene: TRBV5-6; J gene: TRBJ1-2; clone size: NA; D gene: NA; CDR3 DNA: TGTGCCAGCAGCCCCCTAGGAGGGACCTATGGCTACACCTTC; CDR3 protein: CASSPLGGTYGYTF
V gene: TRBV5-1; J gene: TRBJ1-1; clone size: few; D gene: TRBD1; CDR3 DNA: TGCGCCAGCAGCCCCAGGGGGCCCGGTACGAACACTGAAGCTTTCTTT; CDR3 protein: CASSPRGPGTNTEAFF
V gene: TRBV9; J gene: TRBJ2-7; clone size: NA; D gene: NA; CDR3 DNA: TGTGCCAGCAGCGTAGACGACAGTCACTCCTACGAGCAGTACTTC; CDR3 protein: CASSVDDSHSYEQYF
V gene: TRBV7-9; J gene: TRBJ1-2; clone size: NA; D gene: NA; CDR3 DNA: TGTGCCAGCAGCCCACTAGGGGGGGCGGACTATGGCTACACCTTC; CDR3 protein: CASSPLGGADYGYTF